The rows below give T cell receptor beta chains drawn from one sample of a study of low-dose radiotherapy and immunotherapy resistance in tumors. Using its own MiXCR run on the reads, TCRdb lists one record per CDR3 protein. The sample holds roughly 30,000 distinct CDR3 sequences, under 55% seen once. This sample comprised PBMCs, obtained after low-dose radiotherapy plus immunotherapy. The source is a male donor with gallbladder cancer. CDR3s include the opening cysteine and the closing phenylalanine or tryptophan. A D gene is named only where the DNA matches it firmly. Clone size is not always given. Where it is, it says once, few, many or a class for expanded clones.

abundance,j_gene,d_gene,v_gene,CDR3nt,CDR3aa
NA,TRBJ1-5,NA,TRBV12-3/TRBV12-4,TGTGCCAGCAGACCCAATAGCAATCAGCCCCAGCATTTT,CASRPNSNQPQHF
NA,TRBJ2-1,TRBD2,TRBV28,TGTGCCATCAGTTCTGATCCCGCGGGACTAGCACCTGGAGGTCACAATGAGCAGTTCTTC,CAISSDPAGLAPGGHNEQFF
many,TRBJ1-1,NA,TRBV10-1,TGCGCCAGCAGCGCCTCCAAGGGAATTACTGAAGCTTTCTTT,CASSASKGITEAFF
NA,TRBJ2-2,TRBD2,TRBV5-1,TGCGCCAGCAGCTCCCTCCCTAGCGGGGGTAACACCGGGGAGCTGTTTTTT,CASSSLPSGGNTGELFF
medium-sized,TRBJ2-1,NA,TRBV2,TGTGCCAGCAGTGAGTGGCCAGGGAGGTCCCGAAATGAGCAGTTCTTC,CASSEWPGRSRNEQFF
many,TRBJ2-7,TRBD1,TRBV7-9,TGTGCCAGCAGCTCGACAGGGCTCTCCTACGAGCAGTACTTC,CASSSTGLSYEQYF
few,TRBJ1-6,TRBD1,TRBV28,TGTGCCAGCAGAACAGGGGGCGGTTCACCCCTCCACTTT,CASRTGGGSPLHF
NA,TRBJ2-5,TRBD2,TRBV5-4,TGTGCCAGCGCGACGGCCGGGGGGATCAAGACCCAGTACTTC,CASATAGGIKTQYF
many,TRBJ2-1,NA,TRBV5-6,TGTGCCAGCAGCTTCGTAGCAGGGAATGAGCAGTTCTTC,CASSFVAGNEQFF
many,TRBJ2-7,NA,TRBV11-2,TGTGCCAGCAGCGTCGGGCTAGCGAGGGTCGACGAGCAGTACTTC,CASSVGLARVDEQYF
many,TRBJ2-1,TRBD2,TRBV30,TGTGCCTGGAGTGTACGCATTAGCGGGAGGGCCGACAATGAGCAGTTCTTC,CAWSVRISGRADNEQFF
NA,TRBJ2-1,TRBD2,TRBV13,TGTGCCAGCAGTGTAGGGACTAGCGGGATGAGAGAGCAGTTCTTC,CASSVGTSGMREQFF
many,TRBJ1-5,TRBD1,TRBV15,TGTGCCACCAGCAGAGAGCGACCGGGACAGGGGAATCAGCCCCAGCATTTT,CATSRERPGQGNQPQHF
NA,TRBJ2-3,NA,TRBV3-1,TGTGCCAGCAGCCCCGATCGGGGATCCTGGGAAGATACGCAGTATTTT,CASSPDRGSWEDTQYF